Sequencing of this T cell receptor beta chain was carried out in a study of T cells in localized non-small cell lung cancer. Study-wide results and limits: Paired adjacent lung recovered a median approximately 57 of the top 100 tumor clones.

This table comes from immunoSEQ multiplex PCR, and its TCRdb copy is limited to in-frame clones, with some not included. The data hold tens of thousands of clones, with under 95% observed a single time. V was clipped by 6 bases and J by 5 bases, with 19 bases between them. In germline, CDR1 is SEHNR, CDR2 FQNEAQ (reference sequence). This CDR3 contains 15 residues. In the case of this clone: Its antigen remains unidentified.

This chain connects TRBV7-9 to TRBJ2-5; maybe TRBD1 (5 bases). Here the sequenced sample was peripheral blood mononuclear cells, taken before any cancer treatment. The TCR was taken from a female donor over 55 with stage II lung adenocarcinoma. CDR3 in amino acids: CASSRGQGREETQYF. In nucleotides, the CDR3 is TGTGCCAGCAGTCGTGGGCAGGGAAGAGAGGAGACCCAGTACTTC.